The 9 T cell receptor beta chains reported below all come from one sample, sequenced in a study of early T cells in non-severe SARS-CoV-2 infection. In TCRdb, the 5' RACE reads were re-called with MiXCR into one record per CDR3 protein. The table records roughly 80,000 distinct CDR3 sequences, 11% to 15% of them present only once. Sequenced: whole blood. The receptor source for this set is an adult who was a healthcare worker with PCR-confirmed SARS-CoV-2 infection or an uninfected control (not recorded which).

This clonotype was observed a handful of times. The V gene is TRBV18, the J gene TRBJ1-1, with TRBD1 as a possible D gene (5 bases). The CDR3 is 12 amino acids. Germline values: CDR1 KGHSH, CDR2 LQKENI. Trimming pared 7 bases from V and 8 bases from J, leaving 14 bases between. The CDR3 DNA reads TGTGCCAGCTTCGGGGCGGGGCCGGAAGCTTTCTTT. Translating gives CASFGAGPEAFF.

This clonotype was seen only a few times. V and J are TRBV18 and TRBJ1-2; D unresolved. With 2 bases removed from V and 9 bases from J, the gap between germline ends came to 10 bases. Germline assignment: CDR1 KGHSH and CDR2 LQKENI. This CDR3 contains 12 residues. The CDR3: CASSPVHGSYTF. The DNA of the CDR3 is TGTGCCAGCTCACCAGTTCACGGGAGCTACACCTTC. Filled out from reference TRBV18 and TRBJ1-2, the complete variable domain reads NAGVMQNPRHLVRRRGQEARLRCSPMKGHSHVYWYRQLPEEGLKFMVYLQKENIIDESGMPKERFSAEFPKEGPSILRIQQVVRGDSAAYFCASSPVHGSYTFGSGTRLTVV.

This clonotype has ten or more counts. This sequence joins TRBV11-2 and TRBJ2-1; 14 nucleotides agree with TRBD2. The length of the CDR3 is 15 residues. The junction had 7 bases not matched to a gene; V was cut back by 5 bases and J by 10 bases. Germline CDR1 and CDR2: SGHAT and FQNNGV. For the CDR3, the DNA is TGTGCCAGCAGCCCTGGGACTAGCGGGAGCCGGGAGCAGTTCTTC. Translation gives CASSPGTSGSREQFF.

This clonotype was seen many times. This chain uses TRBV3-1 with TRBJ2-2, with 12 positions matching TRBD2. The ends lost 6 bases at V and 5 bases at J; junction bases unmatched: 7. This CDR3 has 16 residues. Per the germline V gene, CDR1 is LGHDT and CDR2 is YNNKEL (reference sequence). CDR3 protein: CASSPLAGGWTGELFF. The CDR3 DNA follows: TGTGCCAGCAGTCCCCTAGCGGGAGGGTGGACCGGGGAGCTGTTTTTT.

This clonotype has ten or more counts. V usage is TRBV20-1 and J usage is TRBJ2-7; D possibly matches TRBD1 or TRBD2 (5 bases each). The V gene's germline CDR1 is DFQATT and CDR2 SNEGSKA (reference sequence). The CDR3 runs to 14 residues. The V gene lost 0 bases and the J gene lost 3 bases, with 12 bases spanning the gap. The DNA of the CDR3 is TGCAGTGCTAGAGATGGGGGAAATCTCTACGAGCAGTACTTC. Protein product: CSARDGGNLYEQYF.

This chain joins TRBV5-1 and TRBJ2-7, with 7 bases aligning to TRBD2. V shed 2 bases, J shed 2 bases, and the junction held 1 base outside the gene matches. Germline V gene lookup returns CDR1 SGHRS and CDR2 YFSETQ. The CDR3 extends over 13 amino acids. CDR3 DNA: TGCGCCAGCAGCTTCGGACTAGCCTACGAGCAGTACTTC. Its protein product is CASSFGLAYEQYF.

In its sample, this clonotype was seen many times. V is TRBV12-3 or TRBV12-4 and J is TRBJ2-1; TRBD2 matches at 11 bases. CDR3 length: 16 residues. J lost 3 bases, V lost 5 bases, and 6 bases had no gene match. This CDR3 is CASSTRTSGFYNEQFF. DNA of the CDR3: TGTGCCAGCAGTACTAGGACTAGCGGGTTCTACAATGAGCAGTTCTTC.

The rearrangement joins TRBV6-5 to TRBJ1-3, with no clear D. V was cut by 6 bases and J by 9 bases, with 12 bases left in between. Per the germline V gene, CDR1 is MNHEY and CDR2 is SVGAGI. The CDR3 spans 12 residues. The CDR3 here is CASRGSLSTIYF. Written as DNA, the CDR3 is TGTGCCAGCAGGGGCTCGTTAAGCACCATATATTTT.

This clonotype has more than one count but fewer than ten. The chain recombines TRBV12-5 with TRBJ2-3; 8 nucleotides line up with TRBD2. Germline trimming cut 1 base from V and 1 base from J; bases unmatched to any gene: 7. The CDR3 runs 17 residues. Germline CDR1 is LGHNT and CDR2 is FRNRAP. CDR3 coding DNA: TGTGCTAGTGGTTTGGGATTGGGACTAGGGGGCACAGATACGCAGTATTTT. Its protein is CASGLGLGLGGTDTQYF. The full variable domain, completed using reference TRBV12-5 and TRBJ2-3, is DARVTQTPRHKVTEMGQEVTMRCQPILGHNTVFWYRQTMMQGLELLAYFRNRAPLDDSGMPKDRFSAEMPDATLATLKIQPSEPRDSAVYFCASGLGLGLGGTDTQYFGPGTRLTVL.